The clone carrying this T cell receptor beta chain was counted ten times or more. Its specificity is unknown. cDNA libraries for TCR alpha and TCR beta, carrying sample barcodes and UMIs, came from 5'RACE with constant-segment primers. TCRdb re-called the 5' RACE reads through MiXCR, storing one row per CDR3 protein. The sample contains 300,000 to 400,000 distinct CDR3 sequences, 15% of which appear only once. This sample was taken from a study of T-cell memory formation after mild COVID-19. Study background: In these data, TCR clusters were largely donor specific.

V lost 6 bases and J lost 4, with 15 bases in between. Per the germline V gene, CDR1 is SGHTA and CDR2 is FQGNSA. The CDR3 has 14 residues. Study-wide results and caveats: The CD4+ clones that contracted clustered mainly within CM and EM, and the CD8+ clones concentrated in EMRA.

This clonotype was obtained from a man in his late teens or twenties who had mild COVID-19 (a few samples of this study predate the infection). Cell type and time point are not known. Sequencing was performed on PBMCs or a T cell subset sorted from them (not recorded which). This chain uses TRBV7-2 with TRBJ1-2, with D uncertain. The CDR3 DNA reads TGTGCCAGCAGTTTGGGAGGCCAGAGCTATGGCTACACCTTC. Residues: CASSLGGQSYGYTF.